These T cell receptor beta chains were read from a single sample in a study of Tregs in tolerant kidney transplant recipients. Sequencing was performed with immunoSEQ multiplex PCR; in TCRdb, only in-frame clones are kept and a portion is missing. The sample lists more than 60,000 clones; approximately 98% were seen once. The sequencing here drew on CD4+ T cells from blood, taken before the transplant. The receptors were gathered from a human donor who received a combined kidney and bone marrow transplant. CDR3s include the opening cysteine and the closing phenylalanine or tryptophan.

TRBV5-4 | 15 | CASSSGKLAKNIQYF
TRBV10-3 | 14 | CAIGDYLSGNTIYF
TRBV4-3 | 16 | CASSQARTAAHTEAFF
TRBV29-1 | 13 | CSVEKLLNTEAFF
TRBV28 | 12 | CASSLRVYGYTF
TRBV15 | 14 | CATSRGLGQYEQYF
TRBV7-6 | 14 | CASTRGQNTGELFF
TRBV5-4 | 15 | CASTLSGGYTDTQYF
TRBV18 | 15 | CASSPSLAEGETQYF
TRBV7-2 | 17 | CASRGGRHQGTKETQYF
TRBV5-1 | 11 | CASTGQGGAFF
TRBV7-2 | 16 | CASSRLGAGVSYEQYF
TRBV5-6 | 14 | CASRLNFLQETQYF
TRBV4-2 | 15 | CASSQRHLITGELFF
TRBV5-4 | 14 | CASSDTSGSYEQYF
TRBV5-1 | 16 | CASSRGAGREKDEQYF
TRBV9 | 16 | CASSVRGGAIPDTQYF
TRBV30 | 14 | CAWRGTATNEKLFF
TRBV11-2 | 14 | CASSFDRDISEQYF
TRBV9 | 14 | CASSDKTGGYGYTF
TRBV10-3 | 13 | CAISEFQFYGYTF
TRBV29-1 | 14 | CSVEGARDVTEAFF
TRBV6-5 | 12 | CASSTGGLEQFF
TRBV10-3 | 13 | CAIRLAGTDTQYF
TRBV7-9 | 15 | CASSRPSAGGTEAFF
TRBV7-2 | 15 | CASSLGLVPGREQFF
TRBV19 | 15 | CASSSQGGARYEQYF
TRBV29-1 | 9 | CSVDEGGTF
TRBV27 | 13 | CASEDRNTDTQYF
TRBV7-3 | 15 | CASSWAGFITDTQYF
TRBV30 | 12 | CAWGHEVGWQYF